This T cell receptor (beta chain) originates from a study of cytomegalovirus exposure and HLA in healthy donors. Study-wide results and caveats: 87-base-pair reads could not separate some V segments, including TRBV6-2 and TRBV6-3.

As concerns this clone: Its antigen remains unidentified.

This CDR3 comprises 16 residues. Looked up from germline, CDR1 is SGHTA and CDR2 is FQGNSA. The junction had 12 bases not matched to a gene; V was cut back by 5 bases and J by 4 bases. The PCR had 60 Vbeta and 13 Jbeta primers. Data came from immunoSEQ multiplex PCR; TCRdb stores just in-frame clones and leaves some out. Among fewer than 200,000 clones listed, 75% to 80% were seen once. The sample taken for sequencing was PBMCs. The rearrangement uses TRBV7-2 and TRBJ2-7; 9 bases are shared with TRBD1. This TCR was sampled from a woman in her forties or fifties in good health and CMV-seropositive. The CDR3 loop reads CASSQAYPGQGYEQYF. Here the CDR3 DNA reads TGTGCCAGCAGCCAAGCTTATCCGGGACAGGGATACGAGCAGTACTTC.